The table lists the clone carrying this T cell receptor (beta chain) with a few counts. This sample stems from a study of T cell repertoires in cytomegalovirus infection. Across the whole study: Through public TCR beta signatures, both CMV infection and matching HLA type were indicated.

V was shortened by 3 bases and J by 1 base, with 10 bases between the two germline ends. Germline V gene sequence: CDR1 DFQATT, CDR2 SNEGSKA (reference sequence). This CDR3 contains 13 residues. From the reads, TCRdb called clonotypes with MiXCR, one entry per CDR3 protein. The table lists some 600,000 distinct CDR3 sequences, 24% of them singletons. The rearrangement uses TRBV20-1 and TRBJ2-7; D is possibly TRBD2 (5 bases). Sample: CD8+ T cells from PBMCs. This sequence originates from a human donor in good health (CMV status not recorded). Some clones in this sample may be carry-over from other donors' samples. The CDR3 nucleotides are TGCAGTGCTAGGGACGACTATTCCTACGAGCAGTACGTC. Its protein is CSARDDYSYEQYV.